The 27 T cell receptor beta chains given below trace back to one sample, sequenced in a study of cytomegalovirus exposure and HLA in healthy donors. Use of 60 Vbeta and 13 Jbeta primers characterized the PCR. Repertoires were generated with immunoSEQ multiplex PCR, while TCRdb's copy carries only in-frame clones and drops some. The sample has fewer than 200,000 clones; approximately 80% are singletons. The sequencing sample was made of PBMCs. The receptors shown here come from a woman aged 45-59 years in good health and CMV-seropositive.

This chain uses TRBV6-1 with TRBJ2-1; the match to TRBD2 covers 13 bases. Germline loops: CDR1 MNHNS, CDR2 SASEGT. The V and J ends lost 7 bases and 6 bases, in that order; junction bases with no gene match: 6. The CDR3 spans 15 residues. Here the CDR3 reads CASKGTSGAGNEQFF. CDR3 bases: TGTGCCAGCAAAGGGACTAGCGGGGCCGGCAATGAGCAGTTCTTC.

This clone has just a few counts. Germline is not matched at one junction end, which may reflect a read error. This rearrangement joins TRBV7-9 to TRBJ2-3; TRBD2 might be the D (5 bases). CDR1 is SEHNR and CDR2 is FQNEAQ in the germline V gene (reference sequence). CDR3 length equals 16 residues. This CDR3 is CSSSSIFGESVDTQYF. CDR3 coding DNA: TGTTCCAGCAGCTCTATATTCGGGGAGTCAGTAGATACGCAGTATTTT.

V and J are TRBV5-4 and TRBJ2-5; 16 bases line up with TRBD2. Germline V gives CDR1 SGHNT, CDR2 YYREEE (reference sequence). The CDR3 spans 17 residues. V dropped 5 bases and J dropped 5; count of bases not matched to a gene: 9. The CDR3 DNA reads TGTGCCAGCAGACTAAGAGGGACTAGCGGGAGGGCGGAGACCCAGTACTTC. Protein: CASRLRGTSGRAETQYF.

The chain employs TRBV6-5 and TRBJ1-2; 12 positions match TRBD1. This CDR3 comprises 13 residues. The V and J ends lost 5 bases and 8 bases, in that order; junction bases with no gene match: 3. CDR1 is MNHEY, CDR2 SVGAGI, per germline. This CDR3 is CASSPGTGGGYTF. DNA for the CDR3: TGTGCCAGCAGTCCCGGGACAGGGGGCGGCTACACCTTC.

V is TRBV7-2 and J is TRBJ2-5; 7 nucleotides agree with TRBD2. The DNA end favors TRBJ2-7, so the J call may be wrong. Germline V gene lookup returns CDR1 SGHTA and CDR2 FQGNSA. This CDR3 spans 13 amino acids. CDR3 nucleotide sequence: TGTGCCAGCAGCTTTGCGGGGGCCTACGAGCAGTACTTC. Translated, it gives CASSFAGAYEQYF.

V gene TRBV7-3 combines with J gene TRBJ1-5, with a tentative D call TRBD1 (5 bases). The germline V gene encodes CDR1 SGHTA and CDR2 FQGTGA. V shed 6 bases and J shed 4 bases, with 10 bases lying between them. The CDR3 has 13 amino acids. CDR3 loop: CASSREGNQPQHF. DNA for the CDR3: TGTGCCAGCAGTAGGGAGGGGAATCAGCCCCAGCATTTT.

This chain links TRBV10-1 with TRBJ2-7; TRBD1 is a possible D gene (5 bases). Germline V gene data show CDR1 as WNHNN and CDR2 as SYGVQD (reference sequence). This CDR3 comprises 13 residues. The V and J ends lost 2 bases and 2 bases respectively, with 7 bases between them. The CDR3 here is CASSEGRAYEQYF. The CDR3 DNA follows: TGCGCCAGCAGTGAGGGCAGGGCCTACGAGCAGTACTTC.

This chain joins TRBV19 and TRBJ2-3; tentatively, D is TRBD1 (6 bases). The germline V gene has CDR1 LNHDA and CDR2 SQIVND (reference sequence). The CDR3 has 12 residues. V was cut by 5 bases and J by 7 bases, with 10 bases left in between. The CDR3 sequence: CASSLQGNTQYF. CDR3 sequence (DNA): TGTGCCAGTAGTCTACAGGGAAATACGCAGTATTTT. Combining the CDR3 with reference TRBV19 and TRBJ2-3 gives the whole variable domain DGGITQSPKYLFRKEGQNVTLSCEQNLNHDAMYWYRQDPGQGLRLIYYSQIVNDFQKGDIAEGYSVSREKKESFPLTVTSAQKNPTAFYLCASSLQGNTQYFGPGTRLTVL.

This clone was seen only a few times. The J gene is TRBJ2-7, the V gene TRBV27; possible D gene TRBD2, 6 bases. CDR1 MNHEY and CDR2 SMNVEV come from the germline V gene (reference sequence). The CDR3 has 13 residues. Trimming took 5 bases from V and 6 from J, leaving 14 bases between them. This CDR3 is CASSPVLAREQYF. The DNA of the CDR3 is TGTGCCAGCAGTCCCGTACTAGCTCGCGAGCAGTACTTC.

The chain carries TRBV18 and TRBJ1-1, with D perhaps TRBD1 (6 bases). The CDR3 loop spans 15 amino acids. CDR1 and CDR2 from the germline V gene are KGHSH and LQKENI. Trimming cost V 3 bases and J 2 bases, with 13 bases left between them. The CDR3 DNA follows: TGTGCCAGCTCACCCCGGGGGGCAGAAAACACTGAAGCTTTCTTT. The encoded protein is CASSPRGAENTEAFF.

A single count supports this clone. The rearrangement joins TRBV7-2 to TRBJ2-5, with D unresolved. Trimming removed 3 bases from V and 5 bases from J, with 4 bases in between. The length of the CDR3 is 11 residues. Germline loops: CDR1 SGHTA, CDR2 FQGNSA. The CDR3 DNA follows: TGTGCCAGCAGCTTCTTGGAGACCCAGTACTTC. This sequence encodes CASSFLETQYF.

V and J are TRBV7-3 and TRBJ2-3, with 13 bases fitting TRBD2. The junction had 9 bases not matched to a gene; V was cut back by 6 bases and J by 6 bases. This CDR3 comprises 16 residues. Germline CDR1 SGHTA, CDR2 FQGTGA. CDR3 sequence reads: CASSQGLAGAWDTQYF. The CDR3 DNA reads as TGTGCCAGCAGTCAAGGACTAGCGGGAGCATGGGATACGCAGTATTTT.

The chain carries TRBV2 and TRBJ2-1; D is undetermined. Germline V gene sequence: CDR1 SNHLY, CDR2 FYNNEI. Trimming took 6 bases from V and 5 from J, leaving 17 bases between them. The CDR3 length is 15 residues. CDR3 amino acids: CASSVFGLPDNEQFF. The CDR3 nucleotides read TGTGCCAGCAGCGTATTCGGTCTTCCCGACAATGAGCAGTTCTTC.

About this clone itself: One end of the junction is discordant with germline, which a read error may explain. This chain joins TRBV15 and TRBJ2-1; 7 bases are a match to TRBD2. CDR3 size: 15 residues. The germline CDR1 and CDR2 sequences are LNHNV and YYDKDF (reference sequence). The CDR3 sequence is CATSGERGAHNEQFF. CDR3 nucleotides: TGTGCCACCAGCGGAGAGCGGGGCGCCCACAATGAGCAGTTCTTC.

This clone was observed a single time. The chain is built from TRBV5-5 and TRBJ1-2; tentative D call: TRBD1 (5 bases). The CDR3 totals 15 residues. Germline V gives CDR1 SGHKS, CDR2 YYEKEE (reference sequence). V was cut by 4 bases and J by 5 bases, with 18 bases left in between. CDR3 sequence reads: CASSPAGGETYGYTF. CDR3 nucleotide sequence: TGTGCCAGCAGCCCGGCGGGGGGGGAAACGTATGGCTACACCTTC.

This chain links TRBV6-5 with TRBJ2-5, with D maybe TRBD2 (6 bases). CDR1 is MNHEY and CDR2 is SVGAGI in the germline V gene. CDR3 length: 12 amino acids. V dropped 5 bases and J dropped 4 bases, with 8 bases sitting between them. The CDR3 is CASSRDSETQYF. In DNA form, the CDR3 reads TGTGCCAGCAGTCGGGACTCAGAGACCCAGTACTTC.

The chain has TRBV19 and TRBJ1-4; TRBD1 is a possible D gene (5 bases). CDR1 and CDR2 (germline): LNHDA, SQIVND (reference sequence). This CDR3 contains 15 residues. V lost 6 bases, J lost 4 bases, and 15 bases lay in between. The CDR3 spells CASSIGAGSNEKLFF. CDR3 nucleotide sequence: TGTGCCAGTAGCATCGGGGCGGGGAGTAATGAAAAACTGTTTTTT.

This chain links TRBV28 with TRBJ2-7, with 10 bases lining up with TRBD1. The length of the CDR3 is 14 residues. CDR1 MDHEN and CDR2 SYDVKM come from the germline V gene. The V and J ends lost 2 bases and 7 bases, in that order; junction bases with no gene match: 5. The CDR3 reads CASSLRQGAREQYF. DNA of the CDR3: TGTGCCAGCAGTTTAAGACAGGGGGCAAGGGAGCAGTACTTC.

CDR3 in amino acids: CASSRQGVGSGRRHEQFF. CDR3 nucleotides: TGCGCCAGCAGCCGCCAGGGAGTGGGTAGCGGGAGACGCCATGAGCAGTTCTTC. The rearrangement links TRBV4-3 to TRBJ2-1; 9 positions match TRBD2. The V gene end was trimmed by 4 bases and the J gene end by 8 bases; junction bases not matched to a gene: 18. The CDR3 runs to 18 residues. The germline CDR1 and CDR2 sequences are LGHNA and YSLEER.

This chain joins TRBV6-5 and TRBJ2-5; D gene uncertain. Germline V gives CDR1 MNHEY, CDR2 SVGAGI. The CDR3 is 13 residues long. Deletions cut 2 bases from V and 3 bases from J, with 7 bases between. The CDR3 nucleotides are TGTGCCAGCAGTTACCTAGTTAAAGAGACCCAGTACTTC. Its protein product is CASSYLVKETQYF.

This chain links TRBV7-3 with TRBJ1-5, with unresolved D. Germline V gene data show CDR1 as SGHTA and CDR2 as FQGTGA. Trimming shortened V by 5 bases and J by 1 base, and 6 bases separated the two germline ends. This CDR3 has 13 amino acids. The DNA for the CDR3 is TGTGCCAGCAGCCTACAGAGCAATCAGCCCCAGCATTTT. Translating gives CASSLQSNQPQHF.

The V call is TRBV5-5, the J call TRBJ2-5; a weak D match, TRBD2 (6 bases). From germline, CDR1 is SGHKS and CDR2 YYEKEE (reference sequence). The CDR3 is made up of 13 amino acids. Trimming stripped 3 bases from V and 5 bases from J, with 11 bases between. This chain's CDR3 is CASSSGTWETQYF. The DNA for the CDR3 is TGTGCCAGCAGCTCGGGGACTTGGGAGACCCAGTACTTC. The full variable domain, its missing parts supplied by reference TRBV5-5 and TRBJ2-5, is DAGVTQSPTHLIKTRGQQVTLRCSPISGHKSVSWYQQVLGQGPQFIFQYYEKEERGRGNFPDRFSARQFPNYSSELNVNALLLGDSALYLCASSSGTWETQYFGPGTRLLVL.

The chain is built from TRBV7-9 and TRBJ1-1; TRBD1 matches at 7 bases. J gave up 5 bases and V 8 bases, and 8 bases lay outside the gene matches. Germline assignment: CDR1 SEHNR and CDR2 FQNEAQ (reference sequence). The CDR3 has 13 residues. CDR3 DNA sequence: TGTGCCAGCGGACCAGGGGGAGGTACTGAAGCTTTCTTT. Its translation: CASGPGGGTEAFF.

There are a few counts of this clone. The rearrangement uses TRBV29-1 and TRBJ1-2; TRBD1 aligns across 7 bases. Losses at the gene ends were 6 bases for V and 2 bases for J; bases not matched to a gene: 3. This CDR3 has 12 residues. Per germline, CDR1 SQVTM and CDR2 ANQGSEA. The CDR3 region is CSVGTANYGYTF. Written as DNA, the CDR3 is TGCAGCGTAGGGACAGCCAACTATGGCTACACCTTC.

This chain connects TRBV30 to TRBJ2-2, with D maybe TRBD2 (5 bases). V lost 1 base, J lost 0 bases, and 12 bases lay in between. This CDR3 has 16 residues. Germline V lookup: CDR1 GTSNPN, CDR2 SVGIG (reference sequence). The chain's CDR3 is CAWSGTRPANTGELFF. The CDR3 nucleotides read TGTGCCTGGAGTGGGACTCGCCCAGCGAACACCGGGGAGCTGTTTTTT. The full variable domain, rest sourced from reference TRBV30 and TRBJ2-2, is SQTIHQWPATLVQPVGSPLSLECTVEGTSNPNLYWYRQAAGRGLQLLFYSVGIGQISSEVPQNLSASRPQDRQFILSSKKLLLSDSGFYLCAWSGTRPANTGELFFGEGSRLTVL.

The chain joins TRBV7-9 to TRBJ2-5; D is perhaps TRBD2 (6 bases). Germline V CDR1 and CDR2: SEHNR, FQNEAQ (reference sequence). The CDR3 spans 14 residues. V was shortened by 1 base and J by 4 bases, with 10 bases between the two germline ends. CDR3 bases: TGTGCCAGCAGCTTAGGGGACGGGGGAGAGACCCAGTACTTC. Its protein is CASSLGDGGETQYF.

The rearrangement links TRBV4-3 to TRBJ1-6; D perhaps matches TRBD1 (5 bases). The CDR3 extends over 15 amino acids. The germline CDR1 and CDR2 sequences are LGHNA and YSLEER. Trimming took 1 base from V and 7 from J, leaving 11 bases between them. The CDR3 loop is CASSQVSRGNSPLHF. The CDR3 DNA reads as TGCGCCAGCAGCCAAGTTTCAAGGGGAAATTCACCCCTCCACTTT.